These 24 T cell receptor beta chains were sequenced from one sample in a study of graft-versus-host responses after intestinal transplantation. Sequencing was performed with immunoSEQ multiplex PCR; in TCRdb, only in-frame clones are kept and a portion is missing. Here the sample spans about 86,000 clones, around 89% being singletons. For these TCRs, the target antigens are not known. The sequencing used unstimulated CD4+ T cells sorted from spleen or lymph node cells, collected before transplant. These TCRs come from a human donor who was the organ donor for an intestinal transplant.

CDR3 DNA sequence: TGCAGCGTTCCGACAGCCCCCCAAGAGACCCAGTACTTC. As protein: CSVPTAPQETQYF. The V call is TRBV29-1, the J call TRBJ2-5, with D perhaps TRBD1 (5 bases). V was cut by 5 bases and J by 1 base, with 11 bases left in between. Germline V CDR1 and CDR2: SQVTM, ANQGSEA. CDR3 length: 13 amino acids.

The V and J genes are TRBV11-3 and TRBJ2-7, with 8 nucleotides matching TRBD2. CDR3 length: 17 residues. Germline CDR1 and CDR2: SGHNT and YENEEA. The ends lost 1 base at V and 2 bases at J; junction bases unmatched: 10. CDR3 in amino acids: CASSLAGGLADAYEQYF. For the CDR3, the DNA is TGTGCCAGCAGCTTAGCGGGGGGGTTAGCAGACGCCTACGAGCAGTACTTC.

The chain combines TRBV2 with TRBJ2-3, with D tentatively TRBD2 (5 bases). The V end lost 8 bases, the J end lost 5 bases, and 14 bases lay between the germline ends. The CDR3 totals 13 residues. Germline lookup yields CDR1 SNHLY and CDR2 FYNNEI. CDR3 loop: CASLAEVGDTQYF. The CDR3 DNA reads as TGTGCCAGCCTGGCGGAGGTGGGAGATACGCAGTATTTT. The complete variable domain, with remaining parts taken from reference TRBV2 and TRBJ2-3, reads EPEVTQTPSHQVTQMGQEVILRCVPISNHLYFYWYRQILGQKVEFLVSFYNNEISEKSEIFDDQFSVERPDGSNFTLKIRSTKLEDSAMYFCASLAEVGDTQYFGPGTRLTVL.

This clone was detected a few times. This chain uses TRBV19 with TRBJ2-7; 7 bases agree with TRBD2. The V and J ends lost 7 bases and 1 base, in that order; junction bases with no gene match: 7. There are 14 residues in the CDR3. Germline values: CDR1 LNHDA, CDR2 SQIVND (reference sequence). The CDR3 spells CASKMQRGSYEQYF. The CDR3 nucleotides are TGTGCCAGTAAGATGCAGCGGGGTTCCTACGAGCAGTACTTC.

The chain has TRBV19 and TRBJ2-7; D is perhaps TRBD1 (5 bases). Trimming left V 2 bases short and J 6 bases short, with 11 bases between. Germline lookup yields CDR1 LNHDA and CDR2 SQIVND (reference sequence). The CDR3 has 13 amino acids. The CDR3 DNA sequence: TGTGCCAGTAGTATATATCAGGGCGGCGAGCAGTACTTC. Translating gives CASSIYQGGEQYF. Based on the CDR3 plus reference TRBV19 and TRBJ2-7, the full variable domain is DGGITQSPKYLFRKEGQNVTLSCEQNLNHDAMYWYRQDPGQGLRLIYYSQIVNDFQKGDIAEGYSVSREKKESFPLTVTSAQKNPTAFYLCASSIYQGGEQYFGPGTRLTVT.

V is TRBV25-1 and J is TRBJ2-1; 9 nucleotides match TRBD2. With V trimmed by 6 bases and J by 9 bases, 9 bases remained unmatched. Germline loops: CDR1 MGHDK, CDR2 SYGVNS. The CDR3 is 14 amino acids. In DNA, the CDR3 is TGTGCCAGCAGGCGCGGGACTAGCACCGGTGAGCAGTTCTTC. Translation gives CASRRGTSTGEQFF.

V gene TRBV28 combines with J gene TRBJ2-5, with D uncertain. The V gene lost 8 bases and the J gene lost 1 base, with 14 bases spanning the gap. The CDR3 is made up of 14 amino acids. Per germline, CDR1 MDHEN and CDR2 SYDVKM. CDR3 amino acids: CASARSLLQETQYF. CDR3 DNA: TGTGCCAGCGCCCGGAGTCTCCTCCAAGAGACCCAGTACTTC.

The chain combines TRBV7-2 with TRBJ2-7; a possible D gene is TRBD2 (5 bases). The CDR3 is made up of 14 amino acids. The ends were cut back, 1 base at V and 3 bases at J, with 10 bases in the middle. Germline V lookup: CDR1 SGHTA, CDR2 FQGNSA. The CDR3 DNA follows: TGTGCCAGCAGCTTAGACCCTACTAGCTACGAGCAGTACTTC. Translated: CASSLDPTSYEQYF.

The CDR3 sequence: CASSEGRQAPYYGYTF. The CDR3 DNA reads as TGTGCCAGCAGTGAAGGAAGACAGGCTCCATACTATGGCTACACCTTC. The chain uses TRBV25-1 and TRBJ1-2; possibly TRBD1 for D (6 bases). This CDR3 has 16 residues. The ends were cut back, 2 bases at V and 3 bases at J, with 16 bases in the middle. Germline values: CDR1 MGHDK, CDR2 SYGVNS.

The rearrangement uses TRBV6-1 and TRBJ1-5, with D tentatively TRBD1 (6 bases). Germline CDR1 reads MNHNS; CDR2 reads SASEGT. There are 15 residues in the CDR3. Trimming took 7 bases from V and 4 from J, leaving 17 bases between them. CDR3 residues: CASTPRQGRNQPQHF. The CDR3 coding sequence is TGTGCCAGCACCCCGCGGCAGGGGCGAAATCAGCCCCAGCATTTT.

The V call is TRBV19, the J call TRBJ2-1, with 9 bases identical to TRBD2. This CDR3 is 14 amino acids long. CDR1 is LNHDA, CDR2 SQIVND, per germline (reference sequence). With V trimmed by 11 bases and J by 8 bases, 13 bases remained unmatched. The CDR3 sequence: CASGSAGGTDEQFF. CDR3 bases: TGTGCCTCTGGCTCGGCGGGGGGGACGGATGAGCAGTTCTTC.

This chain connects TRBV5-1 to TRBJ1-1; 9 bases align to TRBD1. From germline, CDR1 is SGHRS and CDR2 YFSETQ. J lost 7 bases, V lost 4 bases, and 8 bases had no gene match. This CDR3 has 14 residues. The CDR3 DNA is TGCGCCAGCAGCCGGGGACAGGGTGTCGGTGAAGCTTTCTTT. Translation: CASSRGQGVGEAFF.

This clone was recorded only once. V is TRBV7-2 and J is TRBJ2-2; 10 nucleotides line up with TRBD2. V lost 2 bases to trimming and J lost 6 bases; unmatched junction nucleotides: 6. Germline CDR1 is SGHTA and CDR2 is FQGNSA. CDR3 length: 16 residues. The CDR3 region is CASSLLAGVVPGELFF. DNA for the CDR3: TGTGCCAGCAGCTTACTAGCGGGAGTGGTGCCCGGGGAGCTGTTTTTT.

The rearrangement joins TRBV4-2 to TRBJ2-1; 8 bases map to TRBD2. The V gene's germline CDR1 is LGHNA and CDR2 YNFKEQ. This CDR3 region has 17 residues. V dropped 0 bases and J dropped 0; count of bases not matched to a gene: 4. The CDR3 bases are TGTGCCAGCAGCCAAGACGGGACTAGTGCCTCCTACAATGAGCAGTTCTTC. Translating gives CASSQDGTSASYNEQFF.

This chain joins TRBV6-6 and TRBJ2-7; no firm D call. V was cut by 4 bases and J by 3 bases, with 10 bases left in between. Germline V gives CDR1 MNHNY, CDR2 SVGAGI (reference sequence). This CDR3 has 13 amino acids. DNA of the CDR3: TGTGCCAGCAGTTCTGAGCCCTTCTACGAGCAGTACTTC. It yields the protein CASSSEPFYEQYF.

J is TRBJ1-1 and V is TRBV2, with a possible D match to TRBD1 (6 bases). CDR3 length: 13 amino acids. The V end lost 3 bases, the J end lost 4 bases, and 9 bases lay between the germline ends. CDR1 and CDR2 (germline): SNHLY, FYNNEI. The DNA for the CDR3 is TGTGCCAGCAGTGAGGCAGGGGCCACTGAAGCTTTCTTT. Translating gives CASSEAGATEAFF.

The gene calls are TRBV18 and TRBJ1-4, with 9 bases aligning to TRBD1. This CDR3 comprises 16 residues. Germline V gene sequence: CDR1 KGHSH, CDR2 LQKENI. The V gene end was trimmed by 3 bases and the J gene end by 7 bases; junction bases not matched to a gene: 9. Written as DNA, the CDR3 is TGTGCCAGCTCACCTTTTTCCGGGACAGGGACTGAAAAACTGTTTTTT. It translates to CASSPFSGTGTEKLFF. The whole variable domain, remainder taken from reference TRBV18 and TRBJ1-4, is NAGVMQNPRHLVRRRGQEARLRCSPMKGHSHVYWYRQLPEEGLKFMVYLQKENIIDESGMPKERFSAEFPKEGPSILRIQQVVRGDSAAYFCASSPFSGTGTEKLFFGSGTQLSVL.

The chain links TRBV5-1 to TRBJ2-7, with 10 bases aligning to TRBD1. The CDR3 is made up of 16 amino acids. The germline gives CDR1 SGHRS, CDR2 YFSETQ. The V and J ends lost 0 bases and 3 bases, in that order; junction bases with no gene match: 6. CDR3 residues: CASSLGYRDRGYEQYF. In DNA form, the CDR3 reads TGCGCCAGCAGCTTGGGCTACCGGGACAGGGGCTACGAGCAGTACTTC.

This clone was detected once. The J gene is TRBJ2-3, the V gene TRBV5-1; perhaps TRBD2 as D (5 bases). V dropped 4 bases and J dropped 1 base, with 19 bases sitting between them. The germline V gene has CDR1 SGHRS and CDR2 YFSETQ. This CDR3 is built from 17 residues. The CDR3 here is CASSRPTVGVGTDTQYF. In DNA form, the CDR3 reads TGCGCCAGCAGCAGACCAACGGTCGGGGTTGGCACAGATACGCAGTATTTT.

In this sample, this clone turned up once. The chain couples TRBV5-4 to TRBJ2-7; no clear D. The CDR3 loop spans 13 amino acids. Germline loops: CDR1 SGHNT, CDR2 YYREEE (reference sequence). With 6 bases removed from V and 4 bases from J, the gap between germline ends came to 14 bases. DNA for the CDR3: TGTGCCAGCACCCCCCCTGGCGGTTACGAGCAGTACTTC. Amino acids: CASTPPGGYEQYF. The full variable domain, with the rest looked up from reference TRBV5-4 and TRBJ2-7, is ETGVTQSPTHLIKTRGQQVTLRCSSQSGHNTVSWYQQALGQGPQFIFQYYREEENGRGNFPPRFSGLQFPNYSSELNVNALELDDSALYLCASTPPGGYEQYFGPGTRLTVT.

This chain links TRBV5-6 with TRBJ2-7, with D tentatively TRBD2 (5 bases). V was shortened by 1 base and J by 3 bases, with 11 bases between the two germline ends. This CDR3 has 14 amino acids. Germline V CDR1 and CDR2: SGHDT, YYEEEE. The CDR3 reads CASSLTGINYEQYF. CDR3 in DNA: TGTGCCAGCAGCTTGACCGGGATCAACTACGAGCAGTACTTC.

The CDR3 sequence is CASSQRTGYSNEQFF. The CDR3 DNA sequence: TGTGCCAGCAGCCAGCGGACAGGATACTCCAATGAGCAGTTCTTC. The V gene is TRBV6-6, the J gene TRBJ2-1; 7 nucleotides line up with TRBD1. Per the germline V gene, CDR1 is MNHNY and CDR2 is SVGAGI (reference sequence). The CDR3 totals 15 residues. Losses at the gene ends were 6 bases for V and 6 bases for J; bases not matched to a gene: 11.

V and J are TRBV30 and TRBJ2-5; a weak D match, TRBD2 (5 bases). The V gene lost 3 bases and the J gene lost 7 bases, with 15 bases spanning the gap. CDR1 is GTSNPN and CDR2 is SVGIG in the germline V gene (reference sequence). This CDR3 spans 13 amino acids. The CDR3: CAWRSNAEGTQYF. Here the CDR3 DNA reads TGTGCCTGGAGAAGTAACGCCGAGGGGACCCAGTACTTC.

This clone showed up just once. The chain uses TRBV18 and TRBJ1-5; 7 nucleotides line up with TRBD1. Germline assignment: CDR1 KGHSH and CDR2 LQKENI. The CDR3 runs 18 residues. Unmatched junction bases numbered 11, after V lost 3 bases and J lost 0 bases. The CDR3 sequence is CASSPYGQVRYSNQPQHF. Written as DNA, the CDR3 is TGTGCCAGCTCACCCTATGGACAGGTCCGTTATAGCAATCAGCCCCAGCATTTT.